Below, 28 T cell receptor beta chains from the same sample are listed, as sequenced in a study of cytomegalovirus exposure and HLA in healthy donors. The PCR employed 60 Vbeta primers together with 13 Jbeta primers. Assay used: immunoSEQ multiplex PCR; TCRdb lists only in-frame clones, some missing. Among fewer than 250,000 clones listed, more than 75% were seen once. Sequenced: PBMCs. These receptor sequences come from a man aged 35 to 55 in good health and CMV-seropositive.

The chain couples TRBV6-5 to TRBJ1-2; tentatively, D is TRBD1 (6 bases). The V end was cut by 4 bases, the J end by 1 base, with 13 bases between. The CDR3 covers 15 residues. Germline V gene sequence: CDR1 MNHEY, CDR2 SVGAGI. The CDR3 DNA follows: TGTGCCAGCAGTTCCGGGACAATTCTTAACTATGGCTACACCTTC. The encoded protein is CASSSGTILNYGYTF.

This chain links TRBV14 with TRBJ2-2; D uncertain. CDR1 and CDR2 (germline): SGHDN, FVKESK. This CDR3 has 15 residues. V lost 4 bases, J lost 0 bases, and 9 bases lay in between. The CDR3: CASSLFVANTGELFF. The CDR3 region has the DNA TGTGCCAGCAGCCTGTTTGTCGCGAACACCGGGGAGCTGTTTTTT. The variable domain in full, completed from reference TRBV14 and TRBJ2-2, reads EAGVTQFPSHSVIEKGQTVTLRCDPISGHDNLYWYRRVMGKEIKFLLHFVKESKQDESGMPNNRFLAERTGGTYSTLKVQPAELEDSGVYFCASSLFVANTGELFFGEGSRLTVL.

The chain has TRBV6-1 and TRBJ1-1; TRBD1 agrees at 7 bases. CDR3 length: 13 amino acids. The V gene end was trimmed by 6 bases and the J gene end by 4 bases; junction bases not matched to a gene: 5. Germline V CDR1 and CDR2: MNHNS, SASEGT. CDR3 coding DNA: TGTGCCAGCAGATCTGGACAGGTCACTGAAGCTTTCTTT. It yields the protein CASRSGQVTEAFF.

CDR3 region: CASSLTGGNVYNEQFF. DNA for the CDR3: TGTGCCAGCAGCTTAACGGGCGGGAACGTTTACAATGAGCAGTTCTTC. The chain has TRBV7-3 and TRBJ2-1; maybe TRBD2 (6 bases). Trimming took off 0 bases at V and 4 bases at J, with 13 bases between the two ends. The CDR3 is 16 residues long. The V gene's germline CDR1 is SGHTA and CDR2 FQGTGA.

The chain combines TRBV18 with TRBJ1-1; maybe TRBD1 (5 bases). The V end lost 3 bases, the J end lost 0 bases, and 17 bases lay between the germline ends. The germline CDR1 and CDR2 sequences are KGHSH and LQKENI. The CDR3 extends over 17 amino acids. CDR3 nucleotides: TGTGCCAGCTCACCTTACAGTGGGGCCGGTATGAACACTGAAGCTTTCTTT. Translating gives CASSPYSGAGMNTEAFF.

The chain is built from TRBV6-5 and TRBJ1-2; 9 bases agree with TRBD1. With V trimmed by 6 bases and J by 8 bases, 10 bases remained unmatched. CDR1 is MNHEY, CDR2 SVGAGI, per germline. The CDR3 has 14 residues. This chain's CDR3 is CASSIGTGTGGYTF. The DNA for the CDR3 is TGTGCCAGCAGCATCGGGACAGGGACTGGGGGCTACACCTTC.

The chain recombines TRBV15 with TRBJ1-1, with TRBD1 identical over 9 bases. The germline V gene encodes CDR1 LNHNV and CDR2 YYDKDF (reference sequence). The CDR3 has 16 residues. With 1 base clipped from V and 5 bases from J, the junction kept 8 bases outside the gene matches. CDR3 in amino acids: CATSRAGQGMWTEAFF. As DNA, the CDR3 is TGTGCCACCAGCAGAGCGGGACAGGGAATGTGGACTGAAGCTTTCTTT.

The chain links TRBV2 to TRBJ2-2, with no clear D. Germline lookup yields CDR1 SNHLY and CDR2 FYNNEI. The CDR3 sequence is 14 residues long. The germline V and J ends were trimmed by 4 bases and 7 bases, with 13 bases remaining between them. This CDR3 reads CASSVEQTGGELFF. The CDR3, as DNA: TGTGCCAGCAGTGTGGAGCAGACGGGCGGGGAGCTGTTTTTT.

In this sample, this clone turned up a few times. The genes are TRBV25-1 and TRBJ1-1; unclear D gene. CDR1 is MGHDK, CDR2 SYGVNS, per germline. The CDR3 length is 11 residues. V was trimmed by 0 bases and J by 6 bases, leaving 2 bases between them. The CDR3, as DNA: TGTGCCAGCAGTGAATACGCTGAAGCTTTCTTT. Amino acids: CASSEYAEAFF.

This chain links TRBV6-1 with TRBJ2-7; TRBD2 aligns across 10 bases. The junction had 8 bases not matched to a gene; V was cut back by 5 bases and J by 4 bases. The CDR3 contains 15 residues. Per the germline V gene, CDR1 is MNHNS and CDR2 is SASEGT. The CDR3 nucleotides read TGTGCCAGCAGTTCCCAAGCGGGAGGGCCTTACGAGCAGTACTTC. Its protein is CASSSQAGGPYEQYF.

This rearrangement joins TRBV5-3 to TRBJ2-7; D gene unclear. TRBV5-3 is an ORF; its function is uncertain. V was trimmed by 5 bases and J by 6 bases, leaving 15 bases between them. The CDR3 is 13 amino acids. CDR3 coding DNA: TGTGCCAGAAGTCCCCCCGGAGCGTTCGAGCAGTACGTC. Amino acid sequence: CARSPPGAFEQYV.

The chain combines TRBV6-6 with TRBJ2-4, with 10 nucleotides matching TRBD1. Looked up from germline, CDR1 is MNHNY and CDR2 is SVGAGI (reference sequence). CDR3 length: 15 residues. The V gene end was trimmed by 6 bases and the J gene end by 9 bases; junction bases not matched to a gene: 11. The CDR3 bases are TGTGCCAGCAGACCACCCGGGACAGGGGAGGGCATTCAGTACTTC. Protein sequence: CASRPPGTGEGIQYF.

The rearrangement joins TRBV6-1 to TRBJ2-3; 8 nucleotides agree with TRBD2. Per germline, CDR1 MNHNS and CDR2 SASEGT. The CDR3 consists of 13 residues. The ends lost 6 bases at V and 3 bases at J; junction bases unmatched: 2. CDR3 in DNA: TGTGCCAGCAGGGGACTAGGGACAGATACGCAGTATTTT. This sequence encodes CASRGLGTDTQYF.

This clone occurred a few times. The chain joins TRBV29-1 to TRBJ2-1; 9 bases agree with TRBD1. Germline trimming cut 5 bases from V and 5 bases from J; bases unmatched to any gene: 1. CDR3 length: 12 amino acids. CDR1 is SQVTM, CDR2 ANQGSEA, per germline. CDR3 sequence: CSVRTGDNEQFF. CDR3 sequence (DNA): TGCAGCGTTCGGACAGGGGACAATGAGCAGTTCTTC.

The chain carries TRBV30 and TRBJ2-2; 13 positions agree with TRBD2. The CDR3 runs 14 residues. V lost 6 bases to trimming and J lost 7 bases; unmatched junction nucleotides: 5. Germline V gives CDR1 GTSNPN, CDR2 SVGIG (reference sequence). The CDR3 protein is CACTSGRAGGELFF. In DNA, the CDR3 is TGTGCCTGTACTAGCGGGAGGGCCGGCGGGGAGCTGTTTTTT.

This clone has a handful of counts. The chain couples TRBV4-2 to TRBJ2-5; TRBD2 matches at 15 bases. Unmatched junction bases numbered 1, after V lost 1 base and J lost 1 base. CDR1 and CDR2 (germline): LGHNA, YNFKEQ. The CDR3 sequence is 17 residues long. The CDR3: CASSQGGLAGGQETQYF. For the CDR3, the DNA is TGTGCCAGCAGCCAAGGGGGACTAGCGGGAGGCCAAGAGACCCAGTACTTC.

The chain employs TRBV21-1 and TRBJ2-7; whether TRBD2, the table's D call, matches the DNA was not checked. TRBV21-1 is recorded as a pseudogene. The CDR3 has 16 amino acids. The CDR3 here is CASSKDRSRADYEQYF. The CDR3 DNA follows: TGTGCCAGCAGCAAAGATAGGTCCAGAGCGGACTACGAGCAGTACTTC.

The chain carries TRBV9 and TRBJ2-1, with 15 nucleotides matching TRBD2. Germline V gene sequence: CDR1 SGDLS, CDR2 YYNGEE. V shed 4 bases, J shed 9 bases, and the junction held 8 bases outside the gene matches. The CDR3 loop spans 16 amino acids. The CDR3 DNA is TGTGCCAGCAGCCGAGGAGGGACTAGCGGGAGGTCTGAGCAGTTCTTC. It yields the protein CASSRGGTSGRSEQFF.

This sequence joins TRBV6-5 and TRBJ2-7, with a possible D match to TRBD2 (5 bases). From germline, CDR1 is MNHEY and CDR2 SVGAGI. V gave up 4 bases and J gave up 2 bases, with 12 bases separating them. The CDR3 extends over 14 amino acids. The CDR3 here is CASSSATGTYEQYF. The DNA of the CDR3 is TGTGCCAGCAGTTCCGCGACGGGAACCTACGAGCAGTACTTC.

The chain uses TRBV27 and TRBJ1-1; D not resolved. With 2 bases removed from V and 2 bases from J, the gap between germline ends came to 6 bases. Germline assignment: CDR1 MNHEY and CDR2 SMNVEV (reference sequence). This CDR3 is 13 amino acids long. In nucleotides, the CDR3 is TGTGCCAGCAGTTTAAGACAAAACACTGAAGCTTTCTTT. Translated: CASSLRQNTEAFF.

This clone has a single count. The chain carries TRBV18 and TRBJ2-2; D unresolved. V dropped 1 base and J dropped 8 bases, with 11 bases sitting between them. From germline, CDR1 is KGHSH and CDR2 LQKENI. CDR3 length: 14 residues. The CDR3 coding sequence is TGTGCCAGCTCACCACGGAGTCCAAGAGGGGAGCTGTTTTTT. It encodes CASSPRSPRGELFF.

This chain connects TRBV5-1 to TRBJ1-2; the match to TRBD1 covers 9 bases. Germline V gene data show CDR1 as SGHRS and CDR2 as YFSETQ. The length of the CDR3 is 15 residues. V lost 4 bases and J lost 2; bases outside the gene matches: 6. The CDR3 is CASSPKGTGNYGYTF. CDR3 coding DNA: TGCGCCAGCAGCCCGAAGGGGACAGGGAACTATGGCTACACCTTC.

The chain has TRBV27 and TRBJ2-7, with D tentatively TRBD2 (6 bases). The CDR3 has 11 amino acids. Germline CDR1 reads MNHEY; CDR2 reads SMNVEV (reference sequence). V shed 6 bases and J shed 7 bases, with 10 bases lying between them. Here the CDR3 reads CASRGGGEQYF. The CDR3 DNA sequence: TGTGCCAGCAGGGGTGGGGGGGAGCAGTACTTC.

This sequence joins TRBV10-2 and TRBJ1-2; D is undetermined. The CDR3 is 14 residues long. Trimming stripped 0 bases from V and 2 bases from J, with 7 bases between. Per germline, CDR1 WSHSY and CDR2 SAAADI. Here the CDR3 DNA reads TGCGCCAGCAGTGAGTCCGGCGGAAACTATGGCTACACCTTC. It translates to CASSESGGNYGYTF.

This chain joins TRBV6-6 and TRBJ2-1; TRBD2 agrees at 13 bases. The CDR3 contains 15 residues. Trimming at V came to 4 bases and at J to 10 bases, leaving 7 bases not matched to a gene. Germline CDR1 reads MNHNY; CDR2 reads SVGAGI (reference sequence). CDR3 in DNA: TGTGCCAGCAGTTTGAGACTAGCGGGAGGCGACGAGCAGTTCTTC. Protein sequence: CASSLRLAGGDEQFF.

The rearrangement links TRBV5-6 to TRBJ2-1, with 9 bases fitting TRBD2. Germline CDR1 is SGHDT and CDR2 is YYEEEE. The CDR3 is 15 residues long. V shed 1 base and J 4 bases; nucleotides not matched to a gene: 3. The CDR3 sequence is CASSLRLAGYNEQFF. For the CDR3, the DNA is TGTGCCAGCAGCTTGCGGCTAGCGGGGTACAATGAGCAGTTCTTC.

V is TRBV28 and J is TRBJ2-3; a possible D gene is TRBD2 (5 bases). The V gene lost 6 bases and the J gene lost 8 bases, with 18 bases spanning the gap. CDR1 and CDR2 (germline): MDHEN, SYDVKM. The CDR3 has 14 residues. The DNA for the CDR3 is TGTGCCAGCAGCCCAACTAGTGCGTATGGTACGCAGTATTTT. It yields the protein CASSPTSAYGTQYF.

This clone was seen a single time. This sequence joins TRBV19 and TRBJ2-5; 12 nucleotides align to TRBD2. CDR1 LNHDA and CDR2 SQIVND come from the germline V gene (reference sequence). The CDR3 contains 17 residues. Germline trimming cut 6 bases from V and 6 bases from J; bases unmatched to any gene: 14. CDR3 loop: CASSSARTSGNSKTQYF. The CDR3, as DNA: TGTGCCAGTAGCTCAGCCCGGACTAGCGGGAACTCGAAGACCCAGTACTTC.